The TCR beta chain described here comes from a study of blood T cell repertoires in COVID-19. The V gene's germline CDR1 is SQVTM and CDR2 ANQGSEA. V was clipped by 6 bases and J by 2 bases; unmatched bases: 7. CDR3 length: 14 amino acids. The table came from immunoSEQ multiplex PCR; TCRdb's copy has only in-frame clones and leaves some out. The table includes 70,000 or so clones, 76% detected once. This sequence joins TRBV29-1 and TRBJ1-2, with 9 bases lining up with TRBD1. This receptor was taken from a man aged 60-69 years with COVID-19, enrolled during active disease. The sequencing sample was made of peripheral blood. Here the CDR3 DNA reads TGCAGCGTCCGCACCGGGACAGGGAACTATGGCTACACCTTC. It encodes CSVRTGTGNYGYTF.